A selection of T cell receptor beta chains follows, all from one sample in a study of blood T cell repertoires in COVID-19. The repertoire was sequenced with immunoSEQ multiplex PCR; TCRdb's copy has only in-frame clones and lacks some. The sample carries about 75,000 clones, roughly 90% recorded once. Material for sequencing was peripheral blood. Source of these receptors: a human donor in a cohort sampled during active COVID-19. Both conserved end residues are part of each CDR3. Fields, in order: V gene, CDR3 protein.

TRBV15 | CATSRTGTGGEVGNQPQHF
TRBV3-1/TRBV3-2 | CASSQVRQKETQYF
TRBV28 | CASSSGGPRTGELFF
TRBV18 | CASSPPGAGDQPQHF
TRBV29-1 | CSVEEGTGGYNEQFF
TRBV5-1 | CASSLGWGQGKGEQYF
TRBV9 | CASSGPPGELFF
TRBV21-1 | CASEDGRDRSARSYNEQFF
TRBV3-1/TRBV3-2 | CASSLRGQASGNTIYF
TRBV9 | CASSVTSGRATGELFF
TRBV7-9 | CASSDKRLAGVRETQYF
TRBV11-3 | CASSRYRDTEAFF
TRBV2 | CASSERRFSGNEQFF
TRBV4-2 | CASSQGLAGEEFF
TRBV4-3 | CASSQHRGSYNEQFF
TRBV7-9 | CASSLFGEKDEQFF
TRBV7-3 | CASSAIGQGGSPQHF
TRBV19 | CASQGSYNSPLHF
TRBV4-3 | CASSQELAGTDTQYF
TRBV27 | CASSPDRAVYNEQFF
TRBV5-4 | CASSLARTGWPGELFF
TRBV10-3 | CAISETGFGNTIYF
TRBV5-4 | CASSLGASGGYTDTQYF
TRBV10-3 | CAISAGQINTGELFF
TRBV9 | CASSPGTEGDSPLHF
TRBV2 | CASSGGPYNEQFF
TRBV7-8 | CASSLVGASGGLTDTQYF
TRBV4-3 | CASSQGTGSYGYTF
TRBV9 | CASRDRRVGWTDTQYF